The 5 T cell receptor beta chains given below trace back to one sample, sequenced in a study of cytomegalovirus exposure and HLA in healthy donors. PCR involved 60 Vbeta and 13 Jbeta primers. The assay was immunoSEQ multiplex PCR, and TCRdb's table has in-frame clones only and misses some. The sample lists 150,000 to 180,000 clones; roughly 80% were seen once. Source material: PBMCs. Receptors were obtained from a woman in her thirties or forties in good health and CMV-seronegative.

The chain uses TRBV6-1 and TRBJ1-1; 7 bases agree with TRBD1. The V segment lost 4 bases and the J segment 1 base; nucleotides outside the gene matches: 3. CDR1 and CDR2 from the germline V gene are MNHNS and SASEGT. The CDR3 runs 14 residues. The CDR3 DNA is TGTGCCAGCAGTGGGGGACAGAGGAACACTGAAGCTTTCTTT. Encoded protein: CASSGGQRNTEAFF.

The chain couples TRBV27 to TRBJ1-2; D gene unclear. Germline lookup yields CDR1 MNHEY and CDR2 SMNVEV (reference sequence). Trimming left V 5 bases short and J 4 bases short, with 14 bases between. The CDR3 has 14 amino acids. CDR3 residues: CASSPLAAFYGYTF. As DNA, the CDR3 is TGTGCCAGCAGTCCACTTGCGGCTTTCTATGGCTACACCTTC.

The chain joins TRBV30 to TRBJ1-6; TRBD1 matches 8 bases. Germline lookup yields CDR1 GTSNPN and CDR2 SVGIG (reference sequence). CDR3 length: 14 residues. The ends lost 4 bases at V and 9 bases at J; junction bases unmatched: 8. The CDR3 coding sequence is TGTGCCTGGACCTTCGCAGGGGGCTTTTCACCCCTCCACTTT. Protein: CAWTFAGGFSPLHF.

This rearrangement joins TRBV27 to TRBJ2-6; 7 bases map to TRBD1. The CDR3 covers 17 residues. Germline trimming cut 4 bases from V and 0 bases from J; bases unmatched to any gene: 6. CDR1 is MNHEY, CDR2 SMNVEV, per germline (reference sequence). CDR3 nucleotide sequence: TGTGCCAGCAGTTCGGTAACAGGGGCCTCTGGGGCCAACGTCCTGACTTTC. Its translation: CASSSVTGASGANVLTF.

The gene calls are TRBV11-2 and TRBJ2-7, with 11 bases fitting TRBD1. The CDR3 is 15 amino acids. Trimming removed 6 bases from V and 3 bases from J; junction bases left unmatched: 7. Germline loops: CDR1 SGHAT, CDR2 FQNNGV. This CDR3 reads CASRLYGTGGYEQYF. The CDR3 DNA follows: TGTGCCAGCAGATTATACGGGACAGGGGGCTACGAGCAGTACTTC.